A single sample gave rise to the 27 T cell receptor beta chains below, sequenced in a study of Graves' ophthalmopathy and Graves' hyperthyroidism. RNA served as the template for amplifying TCR beta CDR3 regions. RT-PCR in the first round used HTBI primers; a second-round multiplex PCR followed. TCRdb independently ran MiXCR on the multiplex PCR reads; one entry per CDR3 protein. This table has about 740,000 distinct CDR3 sequences, roughly 41% appearing once. Material: peripheral blood. The receptors were sampled from an adult man with Graves' ophthalmopathy.

With respect to this clonotype: A read error may produce the germline difference seen at one junction end. This chain connects TRBV7-2 to TRBJ2-2; D perhaps matches TRBD1 (5 bases). The CDR3 consists of 17 residues. The germline V gene encodes CDR1 SGHTA and CDR2 FQGNSA. CDR3 sequence reads: CASSQDPRQMNTGELFF. CDR3 bases: TGCGCCAGCAGCCAAGATCCCCGACAGATGAACACCGGGGAGCTGTTTTTT.

In its sample, this clonotype was seen a few times. J is TRBJ2-2 and V is TRBV9; TRBD2 is a possible D gene (5 bases). Germline CDR1 reads SGDLS; CDR2 reads YYNGEE. The CDR3 is 15 residues long. Trimming shortened V by 2 bases and J by 6 bases, and 14 bases separated the two germline ends. The CDR3 sequence is CASSVGIGSPGELFF. CDR3 bases: TGTGCCAGCAGCGTCGGGATCGGTAGTCCCGGGGAGCTGTTTTTT. Based on the CDR3 plus reference TRBV9 and TRBJ2-2, the full variable domain is DSGVTQTPKHLITATGQRVTLRCSPRSGDLSVYWYQQSLDQGLQFLIQYYNGEERAKGNILERFSAQQFPDLHSELNLSSLELGDSALYFCASSVGIGSPGELFFGEGSRLTVL.

This clonotype showed up just a few times. The V and J genes are TRBV25-1 and TRBJ2-2; the D gene is possibly TRBD2 (5 bases). This CDR3 spans 16 amino acids. CDR1 and CDR2 from the germline V gene are MGHDK and SYGVNS. V lost 6 bases to trimming and J lost 3 bases, with 17 bases between them. For the CDR3, the DNA is TGTGCCAGCAGCCACCCGGACTGGCGGGACACCGGGGAGCTGTTTTTT. Protein: CASSHPDWRDTGELFF.

This sequence joins TRBV29-1 and TRBJ2-5; D uncertain. Trimming left V 8 bases short and J 5 bases short, with 12 bases between. The CDR3 runs to 11 residues. Germline V gives CDR1 SQVTM, CDR2 ANQGSEA. Here the CDR3 reads CSSVLMETQYF. CDR3 coding DNA: TGCAGCTCGGTGCTTATGGAGACCCAGTACTTC.

The chain is built from TRBV29-1 and TRBJ1-5; TRBD2 agrees at 8 bases. The J call is in doubt because the DNA end fits TRBJ2-3 better. CDR3 size: 12 residues. The germline V gene has CDR1 SQVTM and CDR2 ANQGSEA. The CDR3 reads CSGWRGEDTQYF. The DNA for the CDR3 is TGCAGCGGTTGGCGGGGGGAAGATACGCAGTATTTT.

As concerns this clonotype: The junction and the germline gene differ at one end; a read error may be behind it. This rearrangement joins TRBV5-5 to TRBJ1-2, with a weak D call TRBD1 (5 bases). This CDR3 contains 14 residues. Per the germline V gene, CDR1 is SGHKS and CDR2 is YYEKEE (reference sequence). CDR3 coding DNA: TGTACCAGCAGCTTAGGACAATCAAACTATGGCTACTCCTTC. It codes for CTSSLGQSNYGYSF.

This clonotype was detected only a few times. CDR3 coding DNA: TGTGCCAGCAGCTTAGACCGGGACAACTACGAGCAGTACTTC. This translates into CASSLDRDNYEQYF. The gene calls are TRBV7-8 and TRBJ2-7, with D maybe TRBD1 (6 bases). V was pared by 1 base and J by 3 bases, with 10 bases between. The CDR3 sequence is 14 residues long. CDR1 and CDR2 (germline): SGHVS, FQNEAQ. Supplemented by reference TRBV7-8 and TRBJ2-7, the full variable domain reads GAGVSQSPRYKVAKRGQDVALRCDPISGHVSLFWYQQALGQGPEFLTYFQNEAQLDKSGLPSDRFFAERPEGSVSTLKIQRTQQEDSAVYLCASSLDRDNYEQYFGPGTRLTVT.

This chain links TRBV25-1 with TRBJ1-2; no reliable D call. The CDR3 consists of 13 residues. In germline, CDR1 is MGHDK, CDR2 SYGVNS. In DNA, the CDR3 is TGTGCAACCCAGATGGGAGTTAACTATGGCTACACCTTC. The encoded protein is CATQMGVNYGYTF.

To note about this clonotype: Being one base from a much bigger clone, this may be a read error. The J gene is TRBJ1-2, the V gene TRBV11-1; 7 bases line up with TRBD1. The junction had 14 bases not matched to a gene; V was cut back by 8 bases and J by 8 bases. Germline lookup yields CDR1 SGHAT and CDR2 FQDESV (reference sequence). The CDR3 sequence is 14 residues long. The CDR3 here is CASGPTGQPWGYTF. Written as DNA, the CDR3 is TGTGCCAGCGGCCCGACGGGACAGCCCTGGGGCTACACCTTC.

The chain is built from TRBV28 and TRBJ2-7; 9 positions agree with TRBD2. V was pared by 6 bases and J by 2 bases, with 8 bases of the junction left unmatched. The CDR3 sequence is 15 residues long. CDR1 is MDHEN, CDR2 SYDVKM, per germline. CDR3 in amino acids: CASSETSGQAYEQYF. In DNA, the CDR3 is TGTGCCAGCAGCGAGACTAGCGGCCAGGCCTACGAGCAGTACTTC.

The rearrangement joins TRBV2 to TRBJ2-7; TRBD2 agrees at 7 bases. Germline V gene lookup returns CDR1 SNHLY and CDR2 FYNNEI. Losses at the gene ends were 5 bases for V and 5 bases for J; bases not matched to a gene: 12. The CDR3 runs to 15 residues. The CDR3 protein is CASSLAIGGSDEQYF. In nucleotides, the CDR3 is TGTGCCAGCAGTTTGGCCATCGGGGGGAGCGACGAGCAGTACTTC. The entire variable domain, with the rest obtained from reference TRBV2 and TRBJ2-7, is as follows: EPEVTQTPSHQVTQMGQEVILRCVPISNHLYFYWYRQILGQKVEFLVSFYNNEISEKSEIFDDQFSVERPDGSNFTLKIRSTKLEDSAMYFCASSLAIGGSDEQYFGPGTRLTVT.

V usage is TRBV24-1 and J usage is TRBJ1-5; D unresolved. Germline V lookup: CDR1 KGHDR, CDR2 SFDVKD. V lost 12 bases and J lost 1, with 18 bases in between. The CDR3 runs 15 residues. Written as DNA, the CDR3 is TGTGCCCCCCAATGCGGGGATATGAGCAATCAGCCCCAGCATTTT. Translation: CAPQCGDMSNQPQHF.

The rearrangement uses TRBV6-5 and TRBJ1-1; unclear D gene. The CDR3 totals 16 residues. From germline, CDR1 is MNHEY and CDR2 SVGAGI. The germline V and J ends were trimmed by 7 bases and 1 base, with 19 bases remaining between them. Here the CDR3 reads CASIKNRNSWNTEAFF. Here the CDR3 DNA reads TGTGCCAGCATAAAGAATAGAAATTCCTGGAACACTGAAGCTTTCTTT.

The chain couples TRBV14 to TRBJ2-7; no firm D call. Germline CDR1 SGHDN, CDR2 FVKESK. V lost 0 bases and J 0 bases, leaving 12 bases between the germline ends. The length of the CDR3 is 16 residues. CDR3 loop: CASSQDLADSSYEQYF. The CDR3 DNA sequence: TGTGCCAGCAGCCAAGACCTCGCGGATAGCTCCTACGAGCAGTACTTC.

This chain links TRBV7-6 with TRBJ1-1; 12 bases align to TRBD1. V gave up 4 bases and J gave up 4 bases; unmatched junction bases: 4. CDR3 size: 15 residues. Germline CDR1 and CDR2: SGHVS and FNYEAQ. As DNA, the CDR3 is TGTGCCAGCAGCTCGGGACAGGGGGCTTTCACTGAAGCTTTCTTT. It specifies CASSSGQGAFTEAFF.

The chain combines TRBV25-1 with TRBJ2-5; either TRBD1 or TRBD2 may fit D (6 bases each). This CDR3 has 14 residues. V was pared by 4 bases and J by 5 bases, with 14 bases between. Germline CDR1 and CDR2: MGHDK and SYGVNS. Here the CDR3 reads CASSVRGARETQYF. The CDR3 region has the DNA TGTGCCAGCAGTGTTAGGGGGGCACGGGAGACCCAGTACTTC. Together with reference TRBV25-1 and TRBJ2-5, the CDR3 gives the full variable domain: EADIYQTPRYLVIGTGKKITLECSQTMGHDKMYWYQQDPGMELHLIHYSYGVNSTEKGDLSSESTVSRIRTEHFPLTLESARPSHTSQYLCASSVRGARETQYFGPGTRLLVL.

This clonotype was counted between two and nine times. This chain joins TRBV7-9 and TRBJ2-7; 9 nucleotides align to TRBD2. The germline gives CDR1 SEHNR, CDR2 FQNEAQ (reference sequence). Germline trimming cut 5 bases from V and 5 bases from J; bases unmatched to any gene: 13. CDR3 length: 16 amino acids. CDR3 nucleotide sequence: TGTGCCAGCAGCCCCCCCTTGCGGGAGGGCCCCCACGAGCAGTACTTC. Its translation: CASSPPLREGPHEQYF.

A word on this clonotype: This clone may be a read error of a much larger clone one base away. The chain links TRBV7-2 to TRBJ1-6; a weak D match, TRBD1 (6 bases). This CDR3 contains 15 residues. The germline V gene has CDR1 SGHTA and CDR2 FQGNSA. Trimming left V 5 bases short and J 7 bases short, with 15 bases between. The CDR3 sequence: CASSTVWGANSPLHF. The CDR3 DNA reads as TGTGCCAGCAGCACGGTATGGGGGGCCAATTCACCCCTCCACTTT.

The genes are TRBV5-1 and TRBJ2-7; 9 bases agree with TRBD1. With V trimmed by 5 bases and J by 6 bases, 12 bases remained unmatched. This CDR3 has 15 amino acids. CDR1 SGHRS and CDR2 YFSETQ come from the germline V gene. For the CDR3, the DNA is TGCGCCAGCAGATACGACGGGACAGGGAGCGGCGAGCAGTACTTC. As protein: CASRYDGTGSGEQYF.

The chain recombines TRBV24-1 with TRBJ1-5; a weak D match, TRBD1 (5 bases). The CDR3 consists of 15 residues. The V gene lost 4 bases and the J gene lost 4 bases, with 13 bases spanning the gap. The germline V gene encodes CDR1 KGHDR and CDR2 SFDVKD. The CDR3 spells CATSDPGNTNQPQHF. The CDR3 bases are TGTGCCACCAGTGACCCAGGGAACACGAATCAGCCCCAGCATTTT.

This clonotype was counted a few times. The V call is TRBV19, the J call TRBJ2-7, with 8 bases fitting TRBD2. V lost 6 bases to trimming and J lost 0 bases; unmatched junction nucleotides: 4. CDR3 length equals 14 residues. The V gene's germline CDR1 is LNHDA and CDR2 SQIVND (reference sequence). As DNA, the CDR3 is TGTGCCAGTAGGACTAGCGTAAACTCCTACGAGCAGTACTTC. This codes for CASRTSVNSYEQYF.

The CDR3 protein is CAIKATGGSGANVLTF. DNA of the CDR3: TGTGCCATCAAGGCGACAGGGGGCTCTGGGGCCAACGTCCTGACTTTC. This chain joins TRBV10-3 and TRBJ2-6, with TRBD1 matching over 9 bases. This CDR3 is 16 amino acids long. Germline loops: CDR1 ENHRY, CDR2 SYGVKD. Trimming took 7 bases from V and 0 from J; bases not matched to a gene: 4.

This clonotype appeared a few times. The rearrangement joins TRBV12-3 or TRBV12-4 to TRBJ1-6; no firm D call. This CDR3 is built from 16 residues. The V and J ends lost 4 bases and 6 bases respectively, with 16 bases between them. In DNA, the CDR3 is TGTGCCAGCAGTTCACACGGGGTAGGCTCTAATTCACCCCTCCACTTT. Its translation is CASSSHGVGSNSPLHF.

Remarks on this clonotype: Lacking the conserved final phenylalanine or tryptophan, this CDR3 likely reflects a read error. The V call is TRBV7-9, the J call TRBJ2-5; D is perhaps TRBD1 or TRBD2 (5 bases each). This CDR3 spans 15 amino acids. Germline V gives CDR1 SEHNR, CDR2 FQNEAQ (reference sequence). V gave up 3 bases and J gave up 0 bases, with 11 bases separating them. CDR3 amino acids: CASSLGRQYQETQYV. Written as DNA, the CDR3 is TGTGCCAGCAGCTTGGGACGGCAGTACCAAGAGACCCAGTACGTC.

The V and J genes are TRBV19 and TRBJ2-7; 8 positions agree with TRBD1. J lost 5 bases, V lost 7 bases, and 10 bases had no gene match. The CDR3 contains 14 residues. From germline, CDR1 is LNHDA and CDR2 SQIVND (reference sequence). Here the CDR3 reads CASTSDRVGDEQYF. The CDR3 bases are TGTGCCAGTACCTCGGACAGGGTAGGCGACGAGCAGTACTTC.

The chain employs TRBV5-6 and TRBJ2-5, with D maybe TRBD1 (5 bases). Looked up from germline, CDR1 is SGHDT and CDR2 is YYEEEE. CDR3 length: 15 amino acids. The V end was cut by 3 bases, the J end by 1 base, with 13 bases between. CDR3 sequence: CASSSLRQLQETQYF. CDR3 coding DNA: TGTGCCAGCAGCTCCCTTCGACAGCTCCAAGAGACCCAGTACTTC.

This chain joins TRBV7-9 and TRBJ1-2; D might be TRBD1 (6 bases). Trimming left V 2 bases short and J 4 bases short, with 14 bases between. The CDR3 loop spans 15 amino acids. From germline, CDR1 is SEHNR and CDR2 FQNEAQ (reference sequence). The CDR3 protein is CASSLPGQLGYGYTF. The CDR3 DNA reads TGTGCCAGCAGCTTACCCGGACAGTTGGGCTATGGCTACACCTTC.